This T cell receptor beta chain comes out of a study of blood T cell repertoires in COVID-19. Germline CDR1 SQVTM, CDR2 ANQGSEA. V dropped 6 bases and J dropped 4; count of bases not matched to a gene: 7. This CDR3 has 13 amino acids. TCRdb keeps only in-frame clones here, not all; method: immunoSEQ multiplex PCR. The table shows 130,000 to 150,000 clones, with around nine tenths occurring only once. This sequence originates from a woman younger than 45 with acute COVID-19. This sequence joins TRBV29-1 and TRBJ2-7, with 9 bases lining up with TRBD2. Sample: PBMCs or T cells enriched from blood (not recorded which). The CDR3 sequence is CSVKAGLAYEQYF. Here the CDR3 DNA reads TGCAGCGTCAAAGCGGGACTAGCATACGAGCAGTACTTC.